This T cell receptor (beta chain) was recorded in a study of cytomegalovirus exposure and HLA in healthy donors. Findings of the study overall: Data from an earlier analysis indicated that most TCR beta V segments were productive either about 90% or about 30% of the time.

To note about this clone: Its antigen is not known.

PCR employed 60 Vbeta and 13 Jbeta primers. The data were produced by immunoSEQ multiplex PCR, yet TCRdb's version contains in-frame clones alone and is incomplete. The sample carries about 210,000 clones, 82% recorded once. The CDR3 spans 14 residues. V shed 5 bases and J shed 8 bases, with 19 bases lying between them. Per germline, CDR1 GTSNPN and CDR2 SVGIG (reference sequence). This chain uses TRBV30 with TRBJ2-1, with D possibly matching TRBD2 (6 bases). The material sequenced was PBMCs. The sequence derives from a man in his forties or fifties in good health and CMV-seropositive. The CDR3 reads CAWVRETSYDEQFF. The DNA for the CDR3 is TGTGCCTGGGTCCGGGAGACCTCTTACGATGAGCAGTTCTTC. The complete variable domain, with remaining parts taken from reference TRBV30 and TRBJ2-1, reads SQTIHQWPATLVQPVGSPLSLECTVEGTSNPNLYWYRQAAGRGLQLLFYSVGIGQISSEVPQNLSASRPQDRQFILSSKKLLLSDSGFYLCAWVRETSYDEQFFGPGTRLTVL.